This TCR beta chain is from a study of blood T cell repertoires in COVID-19. Trimming stripped 4 bases from V and 2 bases from J, with 11 bases between. CDR3 size: 14 residues. Germline V gene lookup returns CDR1 LGHDT and CDR2 YNNKEL (reference sequence). Repertoires were generated with immunoSEQ multiplex PCR, while TCRdb's copy carries only in-frame clones and drops some. The sample comprises a few hundred thousand clones, around 85% of which are singletons, and approximately 3.7% rests with the top ten. V is TRBV3-1 (or the pseudogene TRBV3-2) and J is TRBJ1-2; D possibly corresponds to TRBD1 (6 bases). Sequenced material: peripheral blood. This clonotype originated in a woman between 18 and 29 years old with acute or convalescent COVID-19. CDR3 sequence reads: CASSPTGHNYGYTF. In DNA, the CDR3 is TGTGCCAGCAGCCCCACAGGGCACAACTATGGCTACACCTTC.